This T cell receptor (beta chain) was profiled in a study of T cells in Graves' hyperthyroidism and ophthalmopathy. In this sample, this clonotype turned up many times. Its specificity is unknown. Germline lookup yields CDR1 SGHRS and CDR2 YFSETQ. V was clipped by 2 bases and J by 2 bases, with 10 bases between them. There are 14 residues in the CDR3. From RNA transcripts, TCR beta CDR3 regions were amplified. TCR CDR3 underwent first-round RT-PCR with the HTBI primer set. Using its own MiXCR run on the multiplex PCR reads, TCRdb lists one record per CDR3 protein. In the table there are 550,000 to 600,000 distinct CDR3 sequences, around 45% of which are singletons. Study observations and caveats: Ophthalmopathy was distinguished from stable hyperthyroidism by 13 V-J signatures. Among thyroid clonotypes expanded above 0.001, most also appeared in blood.

Patients were excluded for uncontrolled infection, other autoimmune disease, pregnancy or lactation. J is TRBJ2-5 and V is TRBV5-1; D perhaps matches TRBD2 (6 bases). The sample taken for sequencing was peripheral blood or thyroid tissue (not recorded which). The clonotype was recovered from an adult woman with Graves' disease, either hyperthyroidism or ophthalmopathy (not recorded which). In DNA form, the CDR3 reads TGCGCCAGCAGCTTTGGGACTCAACAAGAGACCCAGTACTTC. Its protein is CASSFGTQQETQYF.